This is a list of T cell receptor beta chains from one sample in a study of shared clonotypes between healthy human individuals. Some clones are missing from TCRdb's copy, which holds only in-frame ones; the method was immunoSEQ multiplex PCR. Of roughly 2.2 million clones listed, 85% to 95% were seen once; the top ten hold about 0.39%. Sequencing was performed on naive CD4+ T cells from PBMCs. The receptor set was obtained from a man younger than 35 in good health. Some clones in this sample may be carry-over from other donors' samples. CDR3s include the opening cysteine and the closing phenylalanine or tryptophan. Each record gives: clone size, J gene, V gene, D gene, CDR3 protein, CDR3 DNA. A D gene is named only where the DNA matches it firmly. Expanded clones get a size class; other rows say once, few or many, or leave the size out.

clone_size: .; j_call: TRBJ2-2; v_call: TRBV7-3; d_call: .; cdr3_aa: CASSLTQAETRVTGELFF; cdr3_nt: TGTGCCAGCAGCTTAACGCAGGCAGAGACCCGGGTCACCGGGGAGCTGTTTTTT
clone_size: .; j_call: TRBJ1-1; v_call: TRBV9; d_call: TRBD1; cdr3_aa: CASSVWTGMNTEAFF; cdr3_nt: TGTGCCAGCAGCGTGTGGACAGGGATGAACACTGAAGCTTTCTTT
clone_size: .; j_call: TRBJ2-7; v_call: TRBV18; d_call: .; cdr3_aa: CASSPLLGDEQYF; cdr3_nt: TGTGCCAGCTCGCCTCTACTAGGAGACGAGCAGTACTTC
clone_size: .; j_call: TRBJ2-7; v_call: TRBV29-1; d_call: .; cdr3_aa: CSVEIHLGRWIYEQYF; cdr3_nt: TGCAGCGTTGAAATCCATCTGGGGCGATGGATCTACGAGCAGTACTTC
clone_size: once; j_call: TRBJ2-2; v_call: TRBV5-6; d_call: TRBD1; cdr3_aa: CASSSLRTGNTGELFF; cdr3_nt: TGTGCCAGCAGCTCCCTACGGACAGGGAACACCGGGGAGCTGTTTTTT
clone_size: .; j_call: TRBJ2-1; v_call: TRBV9; d_call: TRBD2; cdr3_aa: CASTTNPFGAGGYNEQFF; cdr3_nt: TGTGCCAGCACGACCAATCCCTTCGGGGCGGGAGGGTACAATGAGCAGTTCTTC
clone_size: .; j_call: TRBJ2-3; v_call: TRBV5-4; d_call: .; cdr3_aa: CASSPFGADTQYF; cdr3_nt: TGTGCCAGCAGCCCCTTTGGTGCAGATACGCAGTATTTT
clone_size: .; j_call: TRBJ1-2; v_call: TRBV28; d_call: .; cdr3_aa: CASSGAEGNYGYTF; cdr3_nt: TGTGCCAGCAGTGGGGCCGAGGGGAACTATGGCTACACCTTC
clone_size: once; j_call: TRBJ2-4; v_call: TRBV19; d_call: .; cdr3_aa: CASTFQGAKNIQYF; cdr3_nt: TGTGCCAGTACCTTCCAGGGGGCCAAAAACATTCAGTACTTC
clone_size: .; j_call: TRBJ2-1; v_call: TRBV29-1; d_call: .; cdr3_aa: CSVAGPNNEQFF; cdr3_nt: TGCAGCGTTGCGGGGCCAAACAATGAGCAGTTCTTC
clone_size: .; j_call: TRBJ2-1; v_call: TRBV9; d_call: .; cdr3_aa: CASSSSGTYNEQFF; cdr3_nt: TGTGCCAGCAGCAGTAGCGGAACCTACAATGAGCAGTTCTTC
clone_size: .; j_call: TRBJ2-1; v_call: TRBV5-1; d_call: .; cdr3_aa: CASSLVPISYNEQFF; cdr3_nt: TGCGCCAGCAGCTTGGTTCCTATCTCCTACAATGAGCAGTTCTTC
clone_size: .; j_call: TRBJ2-1; v_call: TRBV13; d_call: TRBD2; cdr3_aa: CASSLRRLAVNNEQFF; cdr3_nt: TGTGCCAGCAGCTTGAGAAGACTAGCGGTAAACAATGAGCAGTTCTTC
clone_size: few; j_call: TRBJ1-5; v_call: TRBV29-1; d_call: .; cdr3_aa: CSVGWGMYQPQHF; cdr3_nt: TGCAGCGTTGGGTGGGGGATGTATCAGCCCCAGCATTTT
clone_size: .; j_call: TRBJ1-1; v_call: TRBV6-1; d_call: TRBD1; cdr3_aa: CASRIQGRNTEAFF; cdr3_nt: TGTGCCAGCAGGATACAGGGGAGGAACACTGAAGCTTTCTTT
clone_size: .; j_call: TRBJ2-1; v_call: TRBV6-5; d_call: TRBD2; cdr3_aa: CATKLGGEYNEQFF; cdr3_nt: TGTGCTACCAAACTGGGAGGGGAGTACAATGAGCAGTTCTTC
clone_size: .; j_call: TRBJ2-2; v_call: TRBV28; d_call: TRBD2; cdr3_aa: CASSLTLAGGWGTGELFF; cdr3_nt: TGTGCCAGCAGTTTAACCCTAGCGGGAGGATGGGGGACCGGGGAGCTGTTTTTT
clone_size: .; j_call: TRBJ2-1; v_call: TRBV7-2; d_call: TRBD2; cdr3_aa: CASSPTGTSGSSYNEQFF; cdr3_nt: TGTGCCAGCAGCCCCACGGGGACTAGCGGAAGCTCCTACAATGAGCAGTTCTTC
clone_size: .; j_call: TRBJ2-5; v_call: TRBV5-1; d_call: .; cdr3_aa: CASSLFQAGSDTQYF; cdr3_nt: TGCGCCAGCAGCTTGTTCCAAGCGGGTAGTGACACCCAGTACTTC
clone_size: .; j_call: TRBJ2-5; v_call: TRBV28; d_call: .; cdr3_aa: CASSLEGETQYF; cdr3_nt: TGTGCCAGCAGTTTGGAAGGGGAGACCCAGTACTTC
clone_size: .; j_call: TRBJ1-5; v_call: TRBV7-2; d_call: .; cdr3_aa: CASSLVENSNQPQHF; cdr3_nt: TGTGCCAGCAGCTTAGTAGAGAATAGCAATCAGCCCCAGCATTTT
clone_size: .; j_call: TRBJ1-5; v_call: TRBV15; d_call: TRBD1; cdr3_aa: CATSRGTGMNQPQHF; cdr3_nt: TGTGCCACCAGCAGAGGGACAGGGATGAATCAGCCCCAGCATTTT
clone_size: .; j_call: TRBJ1-2; v_call: TRBV28; d_call: .; cdr3_aa: CASSKKGYTF; cdr3_nt: TGTGCCTCCTCTAAAAAGGGCTACACCTTC
clone_size: .; j_call: TRBJ2-7; v_call: TRBV2; d_call: .; cdr3_aa: CASSATELLTYEQYF; cdr3_nt: TGTGCCAGCAGCGCGACGGAACTCCTCACCTACGAGCAGTACTTC
clone_size: .; j_call: TRBJ2-1; v_call: TRBV6-5; d_call: .; cdr3_aa: CASRDLAPYNEQFF; cdr3_nt: TGTGCCAGCAGGGACCTAGCGCCCTACAATGAGCAGTTCTTC
clone_size: .; j_call: TRBJ2-2; v_call: TRBV11-1; d_call: .; cdr3_aa: CASSPSTGELFF; cdr3_nt: TGTGCCAGCAGCCCTTCAACCGGGGAGCTGTTTTTT
clone_size: once; j_call: TRBJ2-6; v_call: TRBV18; d_call: .; cdr3_aa: CASSPEGRLTGANVLTF; cdr3_nt: TGTGCCAGCTCACCGGAGGGGAGGTTAACTGGGGCCAACGTCCTGACTTTC
clone_size: once; j_call: TRBJ2-7; v_call: TRBV7-2; d_call: .; cdr3_aa: CASSPPGPLYEQYF; cdr3_nt: TGTGCCAGCAGCCCCCCGGGTCCCCTCTACGAGCAGTACTTC
clone_size: .; j_call: TRBJ2-7; v_call: TRBV10-3; d_call: .; cdr3_aa: CAISESRESYEQYF; cdr3_nt: TGTGCCATCAGTGAGTCACGGGAATCCTACGAGCAGTACTTC
clone_size: .; j_call: TRBJ1-4; v_call: TRBV6-1; d_call: .; cdr3_aa: CASSVGPGEKLFF; cdr3_nt: TGTGCCAGCAGTGTGGGTCCAGGGGAAAAACTGTTTTTT
clone_size: once; j_call: TRBJ2-2; v_call: TRBV5-1; d_call: TRBD2; cdr3_aa: CASSSLAGVGAGELFF; cdr3_nt: TGCGCCAGCAGCTCTCTAGCGGGAGTAGGGGCCGGGGAGCTGTTTTTT
clone_size: once; j_call: TRBJ1-1; v_call: TRBV6-5; d_call: .; cdr3_aa: CASLGGTEAFF; cdr3_nt: TGTGCCAGCCTAGGGGGCACTGAAGCTTTCTTT
clone_size: .; j_call: TRBJ2-7; v_call: TRBV11-1; d_call: .; cdr3_aa: CASSSVRVEQYF; cdr3_nt: TGTGCCAGCAGCTCCGTCCGTGTCGAGCAGTACTTC
clone_size: .; j_call: TRBJ2-7; v_call: TRBV7-9; d_call: TRBD2; cdr3_aa: CASSFERDSYEQYF; cdr3_nt: TGTGCCAGCAGCTTCGAGCGGGACTCCTACGAGCAGTACTTC
clone_size: .; j_call: TRBJ2-1; v_call: TRBV4-1; d_call: .; cdr3_aa: CASSLQDRLSYNEQFF; cdr3_nt: TGCGCCAGCAGTTTGCAAGACAGGCTTTCCTACAATGAGCAGTTCTTC
clone_size: .; j_call: TRBJ2-6; v_call: TRBV18; d_call: .; cdr3_aa: CASSPGPISGANVLTF; cdr3_nt: TGTGCCAGCTCTCCTGGACCGATCTCTGGGGCCAACGTCCTGACTTTC
clone_size: .; j_call: TRBJ2-4; v_call: TRBV6-1; d_call: .; cdr3_aa: CASSEQPRGPKNIQYF; cdr3_nt: TGTGCCAGCAGTGAACAACCGCGGGGGCCCAAAAACATTCAGTACTTC
clone_size: .; j_call: TRBJ1-3; v_call: TRBV4-1; d_call: .; cdr3_aa: CASSQSTGSGNTIYF; cdr3_nt: TGCGCCAGCAGCCAAAGTACAGGGTCTGGAAACACCATATATTTT
clone_size: .; j_call: TRBJ1-1; v_call: TRBV14; d_call: .; cdr3_aa: CASSLSLNTEAFF; cdr3_nt: TGTGCCAGCAGCCTCAGCTTAAACACTGAAGCTTTCTTT
clone_size: once; j_call: TRBJ2-7; v_call: TRBV19; d_call: TRBD2; cdr3_aa: CASSISLAVEERQYF; cdr3_nt: TGTGCCAGTAGTATATCACTAGCGGTAGAGGAGCGGCAGTACTTC
clone_size: once; j_call: TRBJ1-3; v_call: TRBV28; d_call: .; cdr3_aa: CASYRGNTIYF; cdr3_nt: TGTGCCAGTTACAGGGGAAACACCATATATTTT
clone_size: .; j_call: TRBJ2-1; v_call: TRBV5-1; d_call: .; cdr3_aa: CATKRDNEQFF; cdr3_nt: TGCGCCACCAAGAGGGACAATGAGCAGTTCTTC
clone_size: .; j_call: TRBJ2-1; v_call: TRBV4-3; d_call: .; cdr3_aa: CASSQGLAEGAYNEQFF; cdr3_nt: TGCGCCAGCAGCCAAGGGCTAGCGGAGGGGGCCTACAATGAGCAGTTCTTC
clone_size: .; j_call: TRBJ2-2; v_call: TRBV5-1; d_call: TRBD1; cdr3_aa: CASSLGPRTGTGELFF; cdr3_nt: TGCGCCAGCAGCTTGGGACCTAGGACAGGGACCGGGGAGCTGTTTTTT
clone_size: .; j_call: TRBJ1-1; v_call: TRBV7-8; d_call: TRBD1; cdr3_aa: CASSLSRGRYTEAFF; cdr3_nt: TGTGCCAGCAGCTTAAGCAGGGGGCGATACACTGAAGCTTTCTTT
clone_size: .; j_call: TRBJ1-1; v_call: TRBV18; d_call: .; cdr3_aa: CASSPLGSVNTEAFF; cdr3_nt: TGTGCCAGCTCACCACTGGGGTCAGTGAACACTGAAGCTTTCTTT
clone_size: .; j_call: TRBJ1-1; v_call: TRBV27; d_call: .; cdr3_aa: CASSDGVSAFF; cdr3_nt: TGTGCCAGCAGTGACGGGGTTTCAGCTTTCTTT
clone_size: .; j_call: TRBJ2-5; v_call: TRBV30; d_call: .; cdr3_aa: CAWSLSWGLQETQYF; cdr3_nt: TGTGCCTGGAGTCTCTCTTGGGGACTCCAAGAGACCCAGTACTTC
clone_size: .; j_call: TRBJ2-5; v_call: TRBV5-1; d_call: TRBD2; cdr3_aa: CASSLDIAGTQETQYF; cdr3_nt: TGCGCCAGCAGCTTGGATATAGCGGGGACCCAAGAGACCCAGTACTTC
clone_size: .; j_call: TRBJ2-2; v_call: TRBV7-3; d_call: .; cdr3_aa: CASSPGGGRTGELFF; cdr3_nt: TGTGCCAGCAGCCCTGGGGGCGGAAGGACCGGGGAGCTGTTTTTT
clone_size: .; j_call: TRBJ2-7; v_call: TRBV19; d_call: .; cdr3_aa: CASSPWGQTRPHEQYF; cdr3_nt: TGTGCCAGTAGTCCATGGGGCCAGACACGACCCCACGAGCAGTACTTC